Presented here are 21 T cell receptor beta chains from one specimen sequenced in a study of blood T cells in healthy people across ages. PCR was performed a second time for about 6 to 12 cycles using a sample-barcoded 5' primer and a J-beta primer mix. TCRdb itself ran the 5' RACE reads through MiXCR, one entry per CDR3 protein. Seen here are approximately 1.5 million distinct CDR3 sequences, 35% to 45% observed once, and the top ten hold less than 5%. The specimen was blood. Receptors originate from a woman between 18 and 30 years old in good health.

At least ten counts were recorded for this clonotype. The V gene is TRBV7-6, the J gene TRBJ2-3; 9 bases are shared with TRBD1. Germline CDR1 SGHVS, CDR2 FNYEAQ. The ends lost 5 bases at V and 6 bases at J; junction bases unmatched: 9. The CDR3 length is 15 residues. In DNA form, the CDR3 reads TGTGCCAGCAGCACACAGGGGGCAAGTAGGGATACGCAGTATTTT. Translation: CASSTQGASRDTQYF.

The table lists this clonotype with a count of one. CDR3 nucleotide sequence: TGTGCCAGCAGCGTTTCGACAGGTCCGAATGAGCAGTTCTTC. This encodes CASSVSTGPNEQFF. The chain combines TRBV7-2 with TRBJ2-1; perhaps TRBD1 as D (6 bases). Germline values: CDR1 SGHTA, CDR2 FQGNSA. The CDR3 totals 14 residues. V was pared by 5 bases and J by 7 bases, with 15 bases between.

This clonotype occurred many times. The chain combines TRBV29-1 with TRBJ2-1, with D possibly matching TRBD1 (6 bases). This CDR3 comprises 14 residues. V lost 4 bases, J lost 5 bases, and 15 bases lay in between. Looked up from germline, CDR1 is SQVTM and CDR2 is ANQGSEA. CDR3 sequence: CSVAHREAHNEQFF. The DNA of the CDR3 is TGCAGCGTTGCCCACAGGGAAGCCCACAATGAGCAGTTCTTC.

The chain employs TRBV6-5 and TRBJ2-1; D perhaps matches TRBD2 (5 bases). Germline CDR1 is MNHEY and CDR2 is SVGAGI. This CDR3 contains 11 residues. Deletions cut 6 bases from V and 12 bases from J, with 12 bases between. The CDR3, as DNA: TGTGCCAGCAGGGACTCCAGACGGCAGTTCTTC. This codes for CASRDSRRQFF.

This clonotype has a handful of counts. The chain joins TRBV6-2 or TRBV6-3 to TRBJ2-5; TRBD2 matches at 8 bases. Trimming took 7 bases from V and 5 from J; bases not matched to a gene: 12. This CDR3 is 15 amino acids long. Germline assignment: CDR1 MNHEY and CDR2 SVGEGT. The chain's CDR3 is CASNTRLAGWETQYF. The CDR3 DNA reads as TGTGCCAGCAACACCCGTTTAGCGGGGTGGGAGACCCAGTACTTC.

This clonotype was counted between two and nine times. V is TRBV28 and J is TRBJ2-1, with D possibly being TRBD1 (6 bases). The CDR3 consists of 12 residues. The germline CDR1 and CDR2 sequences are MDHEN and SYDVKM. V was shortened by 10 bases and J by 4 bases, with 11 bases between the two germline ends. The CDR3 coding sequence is TGTGCCACGAACAGGGTTTACAATGAGCAGTTCTTC. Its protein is CATNRVYNEQFF.

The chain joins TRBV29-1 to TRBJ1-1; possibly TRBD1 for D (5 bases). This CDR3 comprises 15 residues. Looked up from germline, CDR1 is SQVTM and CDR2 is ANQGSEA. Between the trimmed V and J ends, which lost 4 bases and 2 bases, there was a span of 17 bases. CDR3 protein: CSVAYGASSNTEAFF. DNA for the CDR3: TGCAGCGTTGCCTATGGGGCGTCGTCAAACACTGAAGCTTTCTTT.

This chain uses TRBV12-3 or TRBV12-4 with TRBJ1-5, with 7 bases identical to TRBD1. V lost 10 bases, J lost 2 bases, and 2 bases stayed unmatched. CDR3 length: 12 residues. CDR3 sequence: CAIGQGNQPQHF. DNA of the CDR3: TGTGCCATCGGACAGGGCAATCAGCCCCAGCATTTT.

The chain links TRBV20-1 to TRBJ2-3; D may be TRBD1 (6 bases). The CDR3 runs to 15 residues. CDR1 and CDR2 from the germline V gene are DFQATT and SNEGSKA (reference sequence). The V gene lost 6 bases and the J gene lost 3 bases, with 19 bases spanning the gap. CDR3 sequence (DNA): TGCAGTGCAGCCCGGACAGTCCCCGGGACAGATACGCAGTATTTT. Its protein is CSAARTVPGTDTQYF.

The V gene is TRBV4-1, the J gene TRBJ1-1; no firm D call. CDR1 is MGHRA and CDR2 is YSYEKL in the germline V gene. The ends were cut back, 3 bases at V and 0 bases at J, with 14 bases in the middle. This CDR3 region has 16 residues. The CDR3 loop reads CASSHSRDILNTEAFF. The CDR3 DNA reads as TGCGCCAGCAGCCACTCTCGAGACATATTGAACACTGAAGCTTTCTTT.

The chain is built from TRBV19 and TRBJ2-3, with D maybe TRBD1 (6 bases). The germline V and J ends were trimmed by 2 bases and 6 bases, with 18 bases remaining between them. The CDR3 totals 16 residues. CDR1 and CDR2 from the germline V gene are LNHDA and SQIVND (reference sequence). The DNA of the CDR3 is TGTGCCAGTAGTATATCGAAGGACAGAGTCGGTGATACGCAGTATTTT. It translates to CASSISKDRVGDTQYF.

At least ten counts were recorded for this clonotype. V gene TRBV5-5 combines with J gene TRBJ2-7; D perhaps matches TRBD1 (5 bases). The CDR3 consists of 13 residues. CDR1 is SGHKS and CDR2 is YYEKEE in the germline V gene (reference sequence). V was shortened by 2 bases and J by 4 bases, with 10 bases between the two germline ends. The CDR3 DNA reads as TGTGCCAGCAGCTTTTCCCAGGGATACGAGCAGTACTTC. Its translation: CASSFSQGYEQYF.

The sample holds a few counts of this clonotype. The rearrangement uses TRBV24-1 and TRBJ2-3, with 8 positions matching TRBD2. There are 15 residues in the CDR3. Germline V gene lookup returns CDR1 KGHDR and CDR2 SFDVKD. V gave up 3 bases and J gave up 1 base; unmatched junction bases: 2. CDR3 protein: CATSDPAGGTDTQYF. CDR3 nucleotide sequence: TGTGCCACCAGTGATCCAGCGGGGGGCACAGATACGCAGTATTTT.

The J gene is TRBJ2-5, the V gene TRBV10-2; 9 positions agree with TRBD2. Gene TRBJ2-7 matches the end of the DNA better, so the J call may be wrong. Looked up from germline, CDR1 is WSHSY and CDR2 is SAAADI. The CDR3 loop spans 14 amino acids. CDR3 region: CASRTSGTIYEQYF. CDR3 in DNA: TGCGCCAGCAGGACTAGCGGAACCATATACGAGCAGTACTTC.

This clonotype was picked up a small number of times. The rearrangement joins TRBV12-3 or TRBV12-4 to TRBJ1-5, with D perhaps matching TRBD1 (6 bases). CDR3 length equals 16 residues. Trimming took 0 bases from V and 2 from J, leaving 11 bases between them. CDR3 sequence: CASSLARGHGNQPQHF. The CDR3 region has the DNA TGTGCCAGCAGTTTAGCCAGGGGTCACGGCAATCAGCCCCAGCATTTT.

CDR3 sequence: CASSPGSSGGAGRGQFF. CDR3 nucleotide sequence: TGTGCCAGCAGCCCAGGTTCTAGCGGGGGGGCGGGACGAGGGCAGTTCTTC. V and J are TRBV7-2 and TRBJ2-1; 12 bases match TRBD2. Germline trimming cut 5 bases from V and 12 bases from J; bases unmatched to any gene: 17. Germline CDR1 SGHTA, CDR2 FQGNSA. CDR3 length: 17 residues.

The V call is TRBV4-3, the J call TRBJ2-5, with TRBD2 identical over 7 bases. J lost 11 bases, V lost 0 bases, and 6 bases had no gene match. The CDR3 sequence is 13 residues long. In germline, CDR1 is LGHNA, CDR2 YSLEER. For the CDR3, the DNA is TGCGCCAGCAGCCAAGATTGGGCGCGGGAGCAGTACTTC. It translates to CASSQDWAREQYF.

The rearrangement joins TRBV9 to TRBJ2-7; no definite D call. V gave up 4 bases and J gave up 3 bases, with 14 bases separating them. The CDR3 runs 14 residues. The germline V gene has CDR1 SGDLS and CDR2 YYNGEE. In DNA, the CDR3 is TGTGCCAGCAGCCCCCGCCCAAGGTTCTACGAGCAGTACTTC. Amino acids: CASSPRPRFYEQYF.

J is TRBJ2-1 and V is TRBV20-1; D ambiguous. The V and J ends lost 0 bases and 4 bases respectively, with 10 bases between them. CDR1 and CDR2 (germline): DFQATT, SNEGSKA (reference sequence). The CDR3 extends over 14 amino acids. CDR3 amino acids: CSARDYDMYNEQFF. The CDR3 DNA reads TGCAGTGCTAGAGATTACGACATGTACAATGAGCAGTTCTTC.

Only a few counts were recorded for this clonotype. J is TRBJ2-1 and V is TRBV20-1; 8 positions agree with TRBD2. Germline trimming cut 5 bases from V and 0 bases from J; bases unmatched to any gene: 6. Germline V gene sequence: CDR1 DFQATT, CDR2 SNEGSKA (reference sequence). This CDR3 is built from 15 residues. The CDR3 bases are TGCAGTGCTCTGCCCGGGGGGGCCTCCTACAATGAGCAGTTCTTC. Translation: CSALPGGASYNEQFF.

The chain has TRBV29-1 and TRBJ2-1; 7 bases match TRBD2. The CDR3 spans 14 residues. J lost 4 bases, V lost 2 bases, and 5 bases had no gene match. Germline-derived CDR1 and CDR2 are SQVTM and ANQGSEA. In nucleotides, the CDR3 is TGCAGCGTTGAATTAGGGCGGGGGTACAATGAGCAGTTCTTC. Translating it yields CSVELGRGYNEQFF.